These 32 T cell receptor beta chains originate from one sample sequenced in a study of metastatic and nonmetastatic thyroid tumors. TCRdb redid the clone calls on the PCR reads using MiXCR. The repertoire consists of some 6,900 clones, with 29% occurring once and the leading ten covering roughly 30%. Nobody among the patients had been given any treatment before thyroid surgery. Sequencing used tumor tissue. The source of these receptors is a female donor with papillary thyroid cancer or a benign thyroid nodule (not recorded which). Some clones in this sample may be carry-over from other donors' samples.

Note on this clone: Just one base apart from a much larger clone, this may be a read error. As DNA, the CDR3 is TGCGCCAGCAGCTCCGGACAGTTCTCCTACAAGCAGTACTTC. The encoded protein is CASSSGQFSYKQYF. This chain links TRBV5-1 with TRBJ2-7; TRBD1 is a possible D gene (6 bases). The CDR3 sequence is 14 residues long. CDR1 SGHRS and CDR2 YFSETQ come from the germline V gene. The whole variable domain, filled in from reference TRBV5-1 and TRBJ2-7, reads KAGVTQTPRYLIKTRGQQVTLSCSPISGHRSVSWYQQTPGQGLQFLFEYFSETQRNKGNFPGRFSGRQFSNSRSEMNVSTLELGDSALYLCASSSGQFSYKQYFGPGTRLTVT.

The V call is TRBV11-1, the J call TRBJ1-1; D might be TRBD1 (6 bases). V shed 5 bases and J shed 7 bases, with 17 bases lying between them. CDR3 size: 14 residues. Germline values: CDR1 SGHAT, CDR2 FQDESV (reference sequence). CDR3 nucleotide sequence: TGTGCCAGCAGCCTTCACAGGGAAATGTTTGAAGCTTTCTTT. Translation gives CASSLHREMFEAFF. The full variable domain, rest sourced from reference TRBV11-1 and TRBJ1-1, is EAEVAQSPRYKITEKSQAVAFWCDPISGHATLYWYRQILGQGPELLVQFQDESVVDDSQLPKDRFSAERLKGVDSTLKIQPAELGDSAMYLCASSLHREMFEAFFGQGTRLTVV.

The rearrangement joins TRBV2 to TRBJ2-7; 9 bases line up with TRBD2. V dropped 4 bases and J dropped 3; count of bases not matched to a gene: 4. This CDR3 comprises 14 residues. Germline CDR1 is SNHLY and CDR2 is FYNNEI. CDR3 nucleotides: TGTGCCAGCAGTGGGGTAGCGGGAGTCTACGAGCAGTACTTC. Encoded protein: CASSGVAGVYEQYF.

The V and J genes are TRBV25-1 and TRBJ1-2; D unresolved. This CDR3 contains 15 residues. The germline V gene encodes CDR1 MGHDK and CDR2 SYGVNS. V lost 3 bases and J 4 bases, leaving 15 bases between the germline ends. The CDR3 is CASSDSEGGSYGYTF. CDR3 DNA sequence: TGTGCCAGCAGTGATAGCGAGGGAGGCAGCTATGGCTACACCTTC.

This clone was counted only a few times. The chain is built from TRBV28 and TRBJ2-5, with TRBD2 identical over 9 bases. The germline gives CDR1 MDHEN, CDR2 SYDVKM. The CDR3 has 17 amino acids. The V and J ends lost 6 bases and 5 bases, in that order; junction bases with no gene match: 16. The CDR3 nucleotides read TGTGCCAGCAGCCCACCCCTTAGCGGGAGTAGGGGGGAGACCCAGTACTTC. This codes for CASSPPLSGSRGETQYF.

The J gene is TRBJ1-2, the V gene TRBV20-1; TRBD1 matches 9 bases. CDR3 size: 15 residues. Germline CDR1 is DFQATT and CDR2 is SNEGSKA (reference sequence). Trimming took 1 base from V and 8 from J; bases not matched to a gene: 11. The CDR3 sequence is CSARGGTGPGEGYTF. The CDR3 nucleotides are TGCAGTGCTAGAGGAGGGACAGGGCCGGGCGAGGGCTACACCTTC.

This chain links TRBV30 with TRBJ1-3; 7 bases agree with TRBD1. The trim removed 3 bases at V and 6 bases at J, leaving 2 bases unmatched. CDR3 length: 12 residues. Germline V gene lookup returns CDR1 GTSNPN and CDR2 SVGIG (reference sequence). The CDR3 DNA reads as TGTGCCTGGAGAGGGGGCGAAAACACCATATATTTT. Protein sequence: CAWRGGENTIYF.

Ten or more counts support this clone. The chain combines TRBV3-1 with TRBJ2-7; 14 positions match TRBD2. The CDR3 loop spans 17 amino acids. V was clipped by 5 bases and J by 6 bases; unmatched bases: 12. Germline CDR1 and CDR2: LGHDT and YNNKEL (reference sequence). The chain's CDR3 is CASSSSGTSGRIAEQYF. CDR3 nucleotide sequence: TGTGCCAGCAGCTCCTCCGGGACTAGCGGGAGAATAGCCGAGCAGTACTTC.

The V gene is TRBV30, the J gene TRBJ1-4, with TRBD1 matching over 8 bases. J gave up 7 bases and V 3 bases, and 4 bases lay outside the gene matches. The CDR3 sequence is 13 residues long. Germline CDR1 reads GTSNPN; CDR2 reads SVGIG (reference sequence). The CDR3 loop is CAWSRDRFEKLFF. CDR3 nucleotides: TGTGCCTGGAGCCGGGACAGGTTTGAAAAACTGTTTTTT.

The chain uses TRBV6-2 or TRBV6-3 and TRBJ2-1, with D unclear. Trimming pared 2 bases from V and 4 bases from J, leaving 9 bases between. The germline V gene encodes CDR1 MNHEY and CDR2 SVGEGT. This CDR3 spans 14 amino acids. The CDR3 here is CASSYPGSYNEQFF. In DNA form, the CDR3 reads TGTGCCAGCAGTTACCCCGGATCGTACAATGAGCAGTTCTTC.

About this clone itself: The final CDR3 position lacks the conserved phenylalanine or tryptophan, pointing to a likely read error. CDR3 region: CASGISSDYEQYL. In DNA, the CDR3 is TGTGCCAGCGGAATTAGTTCAGACTACGAGCAGTACTTG. This rearrangement joins TRBV28 to TRBJ2-7, with D hard to call. Between the trimmed V and J ends, which lost 8 bases and 3 bases, there was a span of 14 bases. The CDR3 is made up of 13 amino acids. The germline V gene encodes CDR1 MDHEN and CDR2 SYDVKM.

The V call is TRBV7-2, the J call TRBJ1-1, with D uncertain. CDR1 is SGHTA and CDR2 is FQGNSA in the germline V gene. The CDR3 spans 13 residues. V lost 4 bases, J lost 11 bases, and 17 bases lay in between. The CDR3, as DNA: TGTGCCAGCAGCTCATACACCGACGTCGCGGCTTTCTTT. Protein: CASSSYTDVAAFF.

This chain links TRBV7-6 with TRBJ2-2, with TRBD2 matching 7 bases. CDR1 and CDR2 from the germline V gene are SGHVS and FNYEAQ. J gave up 6 bases and V 1 base, and 5 bases lay outside the gene matches. The CDR3 consists of 15 residues. The CDR3 DNA follows: TGTGCCAGCAGCTTAGAAGTGGCGGGGGCCGGGGAGCTGTTTTTT. This encodes CASSLEVAGAGELFF.

This clone counts as medium-sized. This CDR3 reads CASSLGGQLSGYGYTF. The CDR3 nucleotides read TGTGCCAGCAGCTTAGGGGGACAACTTTCTGGCTATGGCTACACCTTC. The chain combines TRBV7-9 with TRBJ1-2; tentatively, D is TRBD1 (6 bases). Looked up from germline, CDR1 is SEHNR and CDR2 is FQNEAQ (reference sequence). With 1 base removed from V and 4 bases from J, the gap between germline ends came to 16 bases. The CDR3 runs 16 residues.

The chain uses TRBV20-1 and TRBJ2-5; 8 bases match TRBD1. The junction had 21 bases not matched to a gene; V was cut back by 1 base and J by 5 bases. Germline assignment: CDR1 DFQATT and CDR2 SNEGSKA (reference sequence). This CDR3 spans 19 amino acids. DNA for the CDR3: TGCAGTGCTAGAGCCGAGGATCTCTGCGCAGGGGGCGCGATGGAGACCCAGTACTTC. Translating it yields CSARAEDLCAGGAMETQYF.

The sample holds a few counts of this clone. The rearrangement uses TRBV7-8 and TRBJ2-7; D gene unclear. Deletions cut 1 base from V and 6 bases from J, with 7 bases between. Germline V gene lookup returns CDR1 SGHVS and CDR2 FQNEAQ. The CDR3 length is 12 residues. The CDR3 is CASSLGYSEQYF. CDR3 coding DNA: TGTGCCAGCAGCTTAGGATATTCCGAGCAGTACTTC.

V is TRBV2 and J is TRBJ2-7; D is uncertain. Germline CDR1 and CDR2: SNHLY and FYNNEI. The CDR3 totals 11 residues. The V and J ends lost 7 bases and 6 bases respectively, with 10 bases between them. CDR3 sequence reads: CASTGKAEQYF. The CDR3 nucleotides read TGTGCCAGCACCGGCAAGGCCGAGCAGTACTTC.

The J gene is TRBJ2-5, the V gene TRBV20-1; D is unresolved. Germline V gene sequence: CDR1 DFQATT, CDR2 SNEGSKA (reference sequence). The CDR3 has 12 amino acids. V was pared by 4 bases and J by 0 bases, with 6 bases between. In nucleotides, the CDR3 is TGCAGTGCTATTGACTACCAAGAGACCCAGTACTTC. This sequence encodes CSAIDYQETQYF.

This clone occurred a few times. This rearrangement joins TRBV6-1 to TRBJ1-2; 7 nucleotides align to TRBD1. The germline V gene has CDR1 MNHNS and CDR2 SASEGT. The trim removed 5 bases at V and 4 bases at J, leaving 7 bases unmatched. The CDR3 loop spans 14 amino acids. For the CDR3, the DNA is TGTGCCAGCAGTCGGGACAGTTTCCCCTATGGCTACACCTTC. Translated, it gives CASSRDSFPYGYTF.

The chain joins TRBV14 to TRBJ2-7; D not certain. V shed 0 bases and J shed 0 bases, with 12 bases lying between them. Per germline, CDR1 SGHDN and CDR2 FVKESK. This CDR3 is built from 16 residues. DNA for the CDR3: TGTGCCAGCAGCCAAGATTGGAGACTTCCCTCCTACGAGCAGTACTTC. Protein sequence: CASSQDWRLPSYEQYF.

The chain employs TRBV11-2 and TRBJ2-7; 11 positions match TRBD2. CDR1 SGHAT and CDR2 FQNNGV come from the germline V gene. This CDR3 contains 16 residues. Trimming removed 3 bases from V and 0 bases from J; junction bases left unmatched: 4. In nucleotides, the CDR3 is TGTGCCAGCAGCTTGACTAGCGGGGCCGGCTCCTACGAGCAGTACTTC. Translated: CASSLTSGAGSYEQYF.

This clone appeared a single time. The rearrangement uses TRBV11-2 and TRBJ1-6; the D is unclear. The CDR3 loop spans 16 amino acids. Germline lookup yields CDR1 SGHAT and CDR2 FQNNGV. With 5 bases removed from V and 7 bases from J, the gap between germline ends came to 18 bases. The CDR3 here is CASSPDTIRANSPLHF. CDR3 bases: TGTGCCAGCAGCCCAGACACCATACGAGCAAATTCACCCCTCCACTTT.

The J gene is TRBJ1-2, the V gene TRBV15; 7 bases agree with TRBD1. With 0 bases clipped from V and 5 bases from J, the junction kept 3 bases outside the gene matches. This CDR3 is built from 14 residues. In germline, CDR1 is LNHNV, CDR2 YYDKDF (reference sequence). The CDR3 spells CATSREGDRYGYTF. The CDR3 nucleotides are TGTGCCACCAGCAGAGAGGGGGACAGATATGGCTACACCTTC.

This clone was detected only a few times. V and J are TRBV7-2 and TRBJ1-2, with D maybe TRBD1 (5 bases). Trimming removed 5 bases at V and 5 bases at J, with 15 bases between. The CDR3 runs to 14 residues. Germline V CDR1 and CDR2: SGHTA, FQGNSA. CDR3 in DNA: TGTGCCAGCAGCCCGGGACCGGAAGGTTATGGCTACACCTTC. Amino acids: CASSPGPEGYGYTF.

This clone was recorded at least ten times. One junction end does not reproduce the germline sequence, and a read error may be involved. The chain couples TRBV7-3 to TRBJ1-6, with 9 bases identical to TRBD1. Germline V gene data show CDR1 as SGHTA and CDR2 as FQGTGA. The CDR3 contains 15 residues. The CDR3 DNA reads TGTACCAGCAGCTTATTGGGACAGGGAAATTCACCCCTCCACTTT. Its translation is CTSSLLGQGNSPLHF.

To note about this clone: One end of the junction varies from germline; a read error may be responsible. The rearrangement uses TRBV7-2 and TRBJ2-1, with 12 bases that match TRBD1. This CDR3 has 16 amino acids. Germline V gives CDR1 SGHTA, CDR2 FQGNSA. The CDR3 region has the DNA TGTGCCAGCATCTTAGCCGGGACAGGGGGCCAGGGGGAGCAGTTCTTC. Translation gives CASILAGTGGQGEQFF. The complete variable domain, with remaining parts taken from reference TRBV7-2 and TRBJ2-1, reads GAGVSQSPSNKVTEKGKDVELRCDPISGHTALYWYRQSLGQGLEFLIYFQGNSAPDKSGLPSDRFSAERTGGSVSTLTIQRTQQEDSAVYLCASILAGTGGQGEQFFGPGTRLTVL.

The rearrangement joins TRBV3-1 to TRBJ2-7; 7 bases are a match to TRBD2. The J segment lost 2 bases and the V segment lost 4 bases, leaving 5 bases of the junction unmatched. The CDR3 is 14 amino acids. Germline V gives CDR1 LGHDT, CDR2 YNNKEL (reference sequence). CDR3 sequence reads: CASSPWGGTYEQYF. The CDR3 nucleotides read TGTGCCAGCAGCCCCTGGGGGGGAACCTACGAGCAGTACTTC.

The rearrangement links TRBV20-1 to TRBJ1-3; maybe TRBD1 (5 bases). Germline assignment: CDR1 DFQATT and CDR2 SNEGSKA (reference sequence). CDR3 size: 15 residues. Trimming took 0 bases from V and 4 from J, leaving 13 bases between them. The CDR3 sequence: CSARDARDGGNTIYF. The CDR3 bases are TGCAGTGCTAGAGACGCCCGGGACGGGGGAAACACCATATATTTT.

This clone was seen more than once but under ten times. This sequence joins TRBV12-3 or TRBV12-4 and TRBJ1-5; a possible D gene is TRBD1 (6 bases). V shed 3 bases and J shed 3 bases, with 9 bases lying between them. The CDR3 sequence is 14 residues long. Here the CDR3 reads CASSFLGANQPQHF. CDR3 sequence (DNA): TGTGCCAGCAGTTTTTTGGGGGCCAATCAGCCCCAGCATTTT.

The CDR3 is CASSPSPRSTDTQYF. CDR3 DNA sequence: TGTGCCAGCAGCCCAAGTCCCCGGTCCACAGATACGCAGTATTTT. The rearrangement joins TRBV7-6 to TRBJ2-3; D gene uncertain. Germline CDR1 reads SGHVS; CDR2 reads FNYEAQ. Trimming cost V 5 bases and J 2 bases, with 14 bases left between them. The CDR3 spans 15 residues.

This clone was seen a handful of times. The V gene is TRBV6-1, the J gene TRBJ1-4, with 10 positions matching TRBD1. Germline CDR1 and CDR2: MNHNS and SASEGT. The length of the CDR3 is 14 residues. The J segment lost 8 bases and the V segment lost 6 bases, leaving 6 bases of the junction unmatched. CDR3 bases: TGTGCCAGCAGGGAGGGACAGGGGAAAGAAAAACTGTTTTTT. This sequence encodes CASREGQGKEKLFF.

A word on this clone: The germline gene is not matched at one end of the junction; a read error may be the cause. This sequence joins TRBV6-1 and TRBJ1-5; D not resolved. Germline CDR1 and CDR2: MNHNS and SASEGT. The CDR3 runs 13 residues. As DNA, the CDR3 is TGTGCCAGCAGTGAAGGCCTCAATCATCCCCAGCATTTT. Translating it yields CASSEGLNHPQHF.